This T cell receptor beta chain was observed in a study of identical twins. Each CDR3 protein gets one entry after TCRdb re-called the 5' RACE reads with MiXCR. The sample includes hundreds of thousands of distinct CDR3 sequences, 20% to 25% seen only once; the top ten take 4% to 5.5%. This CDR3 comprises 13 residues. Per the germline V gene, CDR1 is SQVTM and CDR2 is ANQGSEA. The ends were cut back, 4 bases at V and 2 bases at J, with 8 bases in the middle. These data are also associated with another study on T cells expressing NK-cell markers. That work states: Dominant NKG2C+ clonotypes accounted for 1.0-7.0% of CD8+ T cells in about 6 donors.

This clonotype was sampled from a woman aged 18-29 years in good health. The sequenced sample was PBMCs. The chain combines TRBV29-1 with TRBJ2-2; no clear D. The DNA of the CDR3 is TGCAGCGTTGTTAGGTCAAACACCGGGGAGCTGTTTTTT. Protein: CSVVRSNTGELFF.